A selection of T cell receptor beta chains follows, all from one sample in a study of blood T cell repertoires in COVID-19. This table comes from immunoSEQ multiplex PCR, and its TCRdb copy is limited to in-frame clones, with some not included. The repertoire includes some 230,000 clones, 85% to 90% of them detected once, and roughly 3% sits in the top ten. Input material: PBMCs or T cells enriched from blood (not recorded which). These receptor sequences come from a woman younger than 30 in a cohort exposed to, infected with or recovered from COVID-19 (not recorded which). Both conserved end residues are part of each CDR3. A D gene is named only where the DNA matches it firmly. Clone size is shown for a subset of rows, as once, few, many or a class of expanded clone.

TRBV10-3	TRBD1	TRBJ1-2	.	TGTGCCATCAGTCGAGGACAGGGGAGACTAGCGAACTATGGCTACACCTTC	CAISRGQGRLANYGYTF
TRBV28	.	TRBJ1-4	.	TGTGCCAGCAGTTTGGAAGGGGTACTGTTTTTT	CASSLEGVLFF
TRBV6-4	TRBD2	TRBJ2-3	.	TGTGCCAGCAGTGACAAGACTAGCGGGGGAGAAACAGATACGCAGTATTTT	CASSDKTSGGETDTQYF
TRBV6-5	.	TRBJ1-4	.	TGTGCCAGCAGTTACCTAGAGGCAACTAATGAAAAACTGTTTTTT	CASSYLEATNEKLFF
TRBV11-2	TRBD1	TRBJ1-1	.	TGTGCCAGCAGCTTACCAGGGGGTGGCACTGAAGCTTTCTTT	CASSLPGGGTEAFF
TRBV28	.	TRBJ1-4	.	TGTGCCAGCAGTTTATTTGACCCAGGCACTGAAAAACTGTTTTTT	CASSLFDPGTEKLFF
TRBV18	TRBD1	TRBJ2-5	.	TGTGCCAGCTCACCACTAGGGGACAGGGAAGAGACCCAGTACTTC	CASSPLGDREETQYF
TRBV30	.	TRBJ2-7	.	TGTGCCTGGAGTGTACCAGGGAGGTACGAGCAGTACTTC	CAWSVPGRYEQYF
TRBV10-3	.	TRBJ1-6	.	TGTGCCATCAGTGAGCCACGGGGTAATTCACCCCTCCACTTT	CAISEPRGNSPLHF
TRBV7-3	.	TRBJ2-5	.	TGTGCCAGCAGCCGTAGATCGAAAGAGACCCAGTACTTC	CASSRRSKETQYF
TRBV11-2	.	TRBJ2-7	once	TGTGCCAGCAGCCCCGAAGTCGGCGGGTCCTACGAGCAGTACTTC	CASSPEVGGSYEQYF
TRBV7-9	TRBD1	TRBJ1-1	once	TGTGCCAGCAGCTTCGGGACAGACAGTGAAGCTTTCTTT	CASSFGTDSEAFF
TRBV27	.	TRBJ1-1	.	TGTGCCAGCAGTCCACTAGGGAGTAACACTGAAGCTTTCTTT	CASSPLGSNTEAFF
TRBV25-1	.	TRBJ1-2	.	TGTGCCAGCAGCGCAGGCGACTATGGCTACACCTTC	CASSAGDYGYTF
TRBV6-2/TRBV6-3	.	TRBJ1-1	.	TGTGCCAGCAGTTACTTAGGGGGCACTGAAGCTTTCTTT	CASSYLGGTEAFF
TRBV5-4	TRBD1	TRBJ2-2	.	TGTGCCAGCAGTTACAGGGGTATATGGACCGGGGAGCTGTTTTTT	CASSYRGIWTGELFF
TRBV7-9	TRBD2	TRBJ2-7	few	TGTGCCAGCAGCTTAGGACTAGCGGGAGTCTACGAGCAGTACTTC	CASSLGLAGVYEQYF
TRBV7-9	.	TRBJ2-7	.	TGTGCCAGCAGCCCCGACTCTCCTGAGCAGTACTTC	CASSPDSPEQYF
TRBV27	.	TRBJ1-3	few	TGTGCCAGCAGTTTAAACTCGGGAAACACCATATATTTT	CASSLNSGNTIYF
TRBV4-1	TRBD2	TRBJ2-1	.	TGCGCCAGCAGCCAAGATCAGGGTAGCGGGGGTTACAATGAGCAGTTCTTC	CASSQDQGSGGYNEQFF
TRBV19	TRBD2	TRBJ2-7	.	TGTGCCAGTAGTATAGGGGGGGGAGAGGCTTCCTACGAGCAGTACTTC	CASSIGGGEASYEQYF
TRBV5-4	TRBD2	TRBJ2-3	.	TGTGCCAGCAGTTCTAGCGGGACGGGAGATACGCAGTATTTT	CASSSSGTGDTQYF
TRBV5-1	.	TRBJ2-1	.	TGCGCCAGCAACCCGAGACAGGGGGGTCTAGCGGGCTTCAATGAGCAGTTCTTC	CASNPRQGGLAGFNEQFF
TRBV5-1	TRBD1	TRBJ1-1	.	TGCGCCAGCAGCTCAGGACAGGGAACTGAAGCTTTCTTT	CASSSGQGTEAFF
TRBV28	.	TRBJ2-2	once	TGTGCCATTTCGACAGGAGTAAACACCGGGGAGCTGTTTTTT	CAISTGVNTGELFF
TRBV9	TRBD2	TRBJ2-7	few	TGTGCCAGCAGCGCAGGACTAGGTTCGCCCTACGAGCAGTACTTC	CASSAGLGSPYEQYF
TRBV10-3	TRBD2	TRBJ2-3	.	TGTGCCATCAGGGGGACTAGCGGGGGCACAGATACGCAGTATTTT	CAIRGTSGGTDTQYF
TRBV2	.	TRBJ1-2	.	TGTGCCAGCAGTAACCGCGAGATTCCCAACTATGGCTACACCTTC	CASSNREIPNYGYTF
TRBV20-1	TRBD2	TRBJ2-5	.	TGCAGTGCTAGTAGCGGGAGGTCACAAGAGACCCAGTACTTC	CSASSGRSQETQYF
TRBV14	TRBD1	TRBJ1-2	.	TGTGCCAGCAGCCAATCCGGGACAGGAGGCTATGGCTACACCTTC	CASSQSGTGGYGYTF
TRBV19	.	TRBJ2-7	once	TGTGCCAGTAGTATTGGGAGTGGCTACGAGCAGTACTTC	CASSIGSGYEQYF
TRBV29-1	.	TRBJ2-1	.	TGCAGCGTGAATAGGGGCTCCTACAATGAGCAGTTCTTC	CSVNRGSYNEQFF
TRBV6-2/TRBV6-3	.	TRBJ1-1	.	TGTGCCAGCAGTTACCCTCACGTCAGGGGTAGTAACACTGAAGCTTTCTTT	CASSYPHVRGSNTEAFF
TRBV11-3	.	TRBJ1-5	few	TGTGCCAGCAGCAAACAGGGTTCTAATCAGCCCCAGCATTTT	CASSKQGSNQPQHF
TRBV14	TRBD1	TRBJ2-7	once	TGTGCCAGCAGCCAAGGGGACAGCCCCTACGAGCAGTACTTC	CASSQGDSPYEQYF
TRBV6-1	.	TRBJ1-2	.	TGTGCCAGCAGTGAACCGACAGATTATGGCTACACCTTC	CASSEPTDYGYTF
TRBV3-1/TRBV3-2	.	TRBJ1-1	.	TGTGCCAGCAGCCAAGATATCGGAGGGTTTGAAGCTTTCTTT	CASSQDIGGFEAFF
TRBV7-2	TRBD2	TRBJ2-1	few	TGTGCCAGCACCTCGCCGGAACTAGCGGGGACCTACAATGAGCAGTTCTTC	CASTSPELAGTYNEQFF
TRBV19	TRBD1	TRBJ1-2	.	TGTGCCAGTAGGTCCGGGACAGGGGGCTATGGCTACACCTTC	CASRSGTGGYGYTF
TRBV10-3	TRBD2	TRBJ2-7	once	TGTGCCAGTGAACGACTAGCGGGCGACGAGCAGTACTTC	CASERLAGDEQYF
TRBV14	.	TRBJ1-2	.	TGTGCCAGCAGCCAGGGGGGCTATGGCTACACCTTC	CASSQGGYGYTF
TRBV15	.	TRBJ1-5	.	TGTGCCACCAGCGCCGCTCAGGGCAGCAATCAGCCCCAGCATTTT	CATSAAQGSNQPQHF
TRBV5-4	.	TRBJ2-3	.	TGTGCCAGCAGCTTGTTGCTGGGGGGGCTAGTTACAGATACGCAGTATTTT	CASSLLLGGLVTDTQYF
TRBV3-1/TRBV3-2	.	TRBJ2-7	.	TGTGCCAGCAGCCAAGAATACACCTCCTACGAGCAGTACTTC	CASSQEYTSYEQYF
TRBV27	.	TRBJ1-1	.	TGTGCCAGCAGTTTAAGGAGGGAGTTGGAAGCTTTCTTT	CASSLRRELEAFF
TRBV28	TRBD1	TRBJ1-3	.	TGTGCCAGCAGCCCAGGGGGAACTGGAAACACCATATATTTT	CASSPGGTGNTIYF
TRBV21-1	.	TRBJ1-6	.	TGTGCCAGCAGCAAAGGGGGCGGCTGCTCCTATAATTCACCCCTCCACTTT	CASSKGGGCSYNSPLHF
TRBV5-1	TRBD2	TRBJ2-1	.	TGCGCCAGCAGCTTGGCGCTAGCGGGAGAGCAGTTCTTC	CASSLALAGEQFF
TRBV28	.	TRBJ1-5	.	TGTGCCAGCAGTTCCACCGGGACAACCACCGATCAGCCCCAGCATTTT	CASSSTGTTTDQPQHF
TRBV5-1	TRBD1	TRBJ1-2	.	TGCGCCAGCAGCTCCCGGGACAGGGGTGGATCTGGCTACACCTTC	CASSSRDRGGSGYTF
TRBV24-1	.	TRBJ1-6	.	TGTGCCACCAGTGATTCAGGACTTAATTCACCCCTCCACTTT	CATSDSGLNSPLHF
TRBV25-1	.	TRBJ2-1	.	TGTGCCAGCAGTGAAACCCGGGGGTCGATCACGTTCTTC	CASSETRGSITFF
TRBV20-1	.	TRBJ1-5	.	TGCAGTGCTAGTGACGCGAGGGGCAATCAGCCCCAGCATTTT	CSASDARGNQPQHF
TRBV3-1/TRBV3-2	.	TRBJ1-6	once	TGTGCCAGCAGCCCCCGCGGGTATAATTCACCCCTCCACTTT	CASSPRGYNSPLHF
TRBV14	TRBD1	TRBJ1-2	.	TGTGCCAGCAGCCAAGACTACACAGGGGACTATGGCTACACCTTC	CASSQDYTGDYGYTF